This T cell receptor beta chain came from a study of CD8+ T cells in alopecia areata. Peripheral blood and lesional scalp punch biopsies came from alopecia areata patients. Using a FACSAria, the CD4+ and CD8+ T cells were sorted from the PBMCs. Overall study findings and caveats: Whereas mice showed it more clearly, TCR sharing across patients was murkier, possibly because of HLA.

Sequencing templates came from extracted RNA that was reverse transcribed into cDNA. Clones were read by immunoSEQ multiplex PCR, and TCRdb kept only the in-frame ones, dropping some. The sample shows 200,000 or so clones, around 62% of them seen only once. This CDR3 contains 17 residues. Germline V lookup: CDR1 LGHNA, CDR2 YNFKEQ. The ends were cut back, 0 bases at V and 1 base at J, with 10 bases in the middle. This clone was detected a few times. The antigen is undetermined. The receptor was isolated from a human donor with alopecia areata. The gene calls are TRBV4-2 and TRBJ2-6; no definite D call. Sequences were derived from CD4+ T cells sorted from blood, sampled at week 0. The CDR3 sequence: CASSQDWTPSGANVLTF. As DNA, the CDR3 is TGTGCCAGCAGCCAAGATTGGACCCCATCTGGGGCCAACGTCCTGACTTTC.